Listed here is a single T cell receptor beta chain. V lost 6 bases and J lost 0, with 24 bases in between. The germline CDR1 and CDR2 sequences are KGHSH and LQKENI. The CDR3 spans 18 residues. This sample was included in a study of T cell responses to AZD1222 COVID-19 vaccine. TCRdb's copy holds only in-frame clones and misses some; the assay was immunoSEQ multiplex PCR. The sample lists more than 95,000 clones; over 75% were seen once. This sequence originates from an adult in good health. V and J are TRBV18 and TRBJ2-7; TRBD1 might be the D (5 bases). This specimen was peripheral blood, taken on day 0 of AZD1222 vaccination. CDR3 loop: CASSQLLTDSKISYEQYF. The CDR3 DNA reads TGTGCCAGCTCCCAACTATTGACAGACTCCAAGATCTCCTACGAGCAGTACTTC.